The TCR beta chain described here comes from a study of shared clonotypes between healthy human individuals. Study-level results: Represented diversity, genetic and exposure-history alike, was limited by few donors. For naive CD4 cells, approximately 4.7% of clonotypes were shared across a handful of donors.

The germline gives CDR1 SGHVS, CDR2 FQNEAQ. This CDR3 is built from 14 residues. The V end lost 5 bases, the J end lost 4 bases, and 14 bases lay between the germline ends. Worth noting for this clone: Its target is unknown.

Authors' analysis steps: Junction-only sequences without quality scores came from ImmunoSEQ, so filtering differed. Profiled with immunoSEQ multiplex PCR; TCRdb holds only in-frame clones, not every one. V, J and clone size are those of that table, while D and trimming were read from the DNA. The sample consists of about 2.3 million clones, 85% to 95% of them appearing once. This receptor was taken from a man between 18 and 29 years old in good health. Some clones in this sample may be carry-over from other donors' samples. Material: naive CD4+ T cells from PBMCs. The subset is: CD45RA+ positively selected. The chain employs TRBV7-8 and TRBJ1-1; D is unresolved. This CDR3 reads CASSPGLGRTEAFF. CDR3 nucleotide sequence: TGTGCCAGCAGCCCCGGTTTAGGTCGCACTGAAGCTTTCTTT.